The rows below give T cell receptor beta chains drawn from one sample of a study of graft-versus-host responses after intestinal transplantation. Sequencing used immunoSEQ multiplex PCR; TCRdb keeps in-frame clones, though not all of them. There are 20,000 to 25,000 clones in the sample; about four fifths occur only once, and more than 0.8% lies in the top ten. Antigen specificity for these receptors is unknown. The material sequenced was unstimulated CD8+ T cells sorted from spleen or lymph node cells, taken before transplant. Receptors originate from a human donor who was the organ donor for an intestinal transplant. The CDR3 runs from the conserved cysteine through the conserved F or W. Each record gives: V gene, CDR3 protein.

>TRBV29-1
CSAESGQGTDTQYF
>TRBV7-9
CASSAMGYEQYF
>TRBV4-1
CASSQDLWGNEQFF
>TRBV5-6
CASSSAGTGLTGELFF
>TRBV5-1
CASSPEGLLGMYNEQFF
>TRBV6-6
CASSPDRYMNTEAFF
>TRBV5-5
CASSFGGQGGGNTIYF
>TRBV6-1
CASSEFGGGRAYGYTF
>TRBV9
CASSAPGGPQETQYF
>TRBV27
CASSSGQNNEQFF
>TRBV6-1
CASSERLTQYF
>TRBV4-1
CASSQVNTEAFF
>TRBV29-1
CSVEERGQPQETQYF
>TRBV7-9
CASSLANRPSYEQYF
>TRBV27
CASSLSQGARTEAFF
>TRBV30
CAGTRSGGYEQYF
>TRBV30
CAWSPTGVYLHF
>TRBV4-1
CASSLPSSTGVEATNEKLFF
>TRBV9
CASSPWGGQNTGELFF
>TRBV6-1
CASSRGPNGYTF
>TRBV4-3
CASSQGQGSNSPLHF
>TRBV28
CASSFRGSGYEQYF
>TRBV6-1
CASSPTGDGYEQYF
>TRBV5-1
CASSSETEAFF
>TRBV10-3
CAISDPAQGDEQFF
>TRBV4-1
CASSQVPGTDTQYF
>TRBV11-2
CASSLAGWRTEAFF
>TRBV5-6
CASSLGGADTQYF
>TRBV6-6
CASGTRNTEAFF
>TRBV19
CASRQGLGTEAFF
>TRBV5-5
CASSGQGGNQPQHF
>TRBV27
CASSLNGHSGNTIYF
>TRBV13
CASSFGTGVGEKLFF
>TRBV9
CASSVLPGLALGQETQYF
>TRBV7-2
CASSAEDRSLGEKLFF
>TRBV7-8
CASSATGITYEQYF
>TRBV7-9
CASSPSGGENTEAFF
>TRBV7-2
CASSSPGTSGRGEQFF
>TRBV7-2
CASSRRDRSTYEQYF
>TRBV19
CASSIQGKPPQHF
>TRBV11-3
CASSIRLAGGHNEQFF